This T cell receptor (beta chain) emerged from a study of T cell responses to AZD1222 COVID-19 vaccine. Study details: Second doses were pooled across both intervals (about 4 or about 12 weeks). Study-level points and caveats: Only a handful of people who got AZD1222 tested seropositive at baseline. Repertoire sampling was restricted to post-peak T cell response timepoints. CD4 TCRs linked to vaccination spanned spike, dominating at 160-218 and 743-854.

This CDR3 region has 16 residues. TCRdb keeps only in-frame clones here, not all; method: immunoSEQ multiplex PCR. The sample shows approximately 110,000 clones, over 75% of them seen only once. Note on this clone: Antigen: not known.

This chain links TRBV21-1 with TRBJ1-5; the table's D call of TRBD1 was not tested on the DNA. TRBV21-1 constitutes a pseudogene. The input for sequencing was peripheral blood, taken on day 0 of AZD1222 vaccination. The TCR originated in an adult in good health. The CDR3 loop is CASSERQAQVNQPQHF. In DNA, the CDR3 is TGTGCCAGCAGCGAAAGGCAGGCACAGGTCAATCAGCCCCAGCATTTT.